This T cell receptor beta chain was recovered during a study of control samples from healthy donors and cancer patients. Deletions cut 5 bases from V and 5 bases from J, with 13 bases between. This CDR3 has 14 residues. CDR1 and CDR2 from the germline V gene are MDHEN and SYDVKM. Profiled with immunoSEQ multiplex PCR; TCRdb holds only in-frame clones, not every one. The table shows fewer than 200,000 clones, with roughly 90% occurring only once. This sequence originates from a woman in her forties or fifties in good health. Sequencing used blood. The chain recombines TRBV28 with TRBJ1-5, with D possibly TRBD1 on 6 matching bases. CDR3 in DNA: TGTGCCAGCAGTAAAGGACAGAAAGATCAGCCCCAGCATTTT. Amino acids: CASSKGQKDQPQHF.